This T cell receptor beta chain is from a study of T cell repertoires in cytomegalovirus infection. Study in general: The study used recently identified HLA-C-restricted and well-studied HLA-B-restricted CMV epitopes. Broader study findings: People with CMV and the relevant HLA were identified by cumulative public TCR beta family frequency.

The length of the CDR3 is 18 residues. V lost 2 bases and J lost 1; bases outside the gene matches: 11. CDR1 MNHEY and CDR2 SVGAGI come from the germline V gene. TCRdb re-called the reads through MiXCR, storing one row per CDR3 protein. The data show under 500,000 distinct CDR3 sequences, about two fifths seen once. Concerning this clonotype: What it binds is unknown.

Sequenced material: cultured PBMCs, taken from culture after CMV antigen stimulation. The receptor comes from a human donor in good health (CMV status not recorded). Some clones in this sample may be carry-over from other donors' samples. The chain links TRBV6-5 to TRBJ1-5; TRBD1 aligns across 7 bases. The CDR3 spells CASSYAIPGTASNQPQHF. CDR3 bases: TGTGCCAGCAGTTACGCCATACCCGGGACAGCGAGCAATCAGCCCCAGCATTTT.